Detailed here is one T cell receptor (beta chain). As yet, its antigen is unknown. This entry comes from a study of T cell responses to AZD1222 COVID-19 vaccine. About the research overall: Second-dose timings of about 4 or about 12 weeks were pooled. The study's findings and limits: Among AZD1222 vaccinees, only five or six were seropositive at baseline. White British ancestry dominated among donors, who included more females, and clonal diversity was possibly underestimated.

TCRdb's copy holds only in-frame clones and misses some; the assay was immunoSEQ multiplex PCR. The repertoire has about 99,000 clones, 91% of them found once; the top ten carry 35% to 50%. CDR1 and CDR2 (germline): MNHNY, SVGAGI (reference sequence). The CDR3 has 15 residues. V shed 8 bases and J 7 bases; nucleotides not matched to a gene: 11. The clonotype originates from an adult in good health. Sequenced here: peripheral blood, sampled on day 0 of AZD1222 vaccination. The chain uses TRBV6-6 and TRBJ2-1, with 10 nucleotides matching TRBD2. CDR3 in DNA: TGTGCCAGCCTAGGGGCTAGCGGGAGTCTGAATGAGCAGTTCTTC. Its translation is CASLGASGSLNEQFF.